These 27 T cell receptor beta chains were sequenced from one sample in a study of T cell responses to AZD1222 COVID-19 vaccine (dated by TCRdb to about 2021). Reading the label with the study, this specimen's time point is: baseline before first vaccination. Receptor amplification or capture employed the immunoSEQ multiplex PCR assay. Here the immuneACCESS table is served through TCRdb, limited to in-frame sequences with V and J called. Missing clones are a known gap in these copies; in checked studies unresolved V genes cover under half, and the rest lacks a known reason. The table for this sample lists about 100,000 clones; 85% to 90% of them were counted only once. The ten most abundant clones make up 1.4% of the sample. Sample: peripheral blood, taken on day 0 of AZD1222 vaccination. The receptors come from an adult in good health.

The chain combines TRBV4-2 with TRBJ1-5; no reliable D call. The length of the CDR3 is 15 residues. V was pared by 4 bases and J by 6 bases, with 16 bases between. Germline CDR1 and CDR2: LGHNA and YNFKEQ. CDR3 bases: TGTGCCAGCAGCCCCAAAGAGGGCGCGATTCAGCCCCAGCATTTT. Amino acids: CASSPKEGAIQPQHF.

The chain links TRBV7-8 to TRBJ2-7, with 9 bases lining up with TRBD1. V shed 5 bases, J shed 4 bases, and the junction held 3 bases outside the gene matches. Germline V gives CDR1 SGHVS, CDR2 FQNEAQ. This CDR3 region has 13 residues. This CDR3 reads CASSDGQGYEQYF. The CDR3 DNA follows: TGTGCCAGCAGCGATGGACAGGGGTACGAGCAGTACTTC.

The chain carries TRBV10-3 and TRBJ2-7; 10 bases are a match to TRBD2. Per germline, CDR1 ENHRY and CDR2 SYGVKD. CDR3 length: 13 amino acids. With 11 bases clipped from V and 6 bases from J, the junction kept 10 bases outside the gene matches. The chain's CDR3 is CAAASGSGVEQYF. The CDR3 DNA sequence: TGTGCCGCGGCTAGCGGGAGTGGGGTCGAGCAGTACTTC.

The chain joins TRBV2 to TRBJ1-1, with D unclear. The CDR3 totals 14 residues. Per the germline V gene, CDR1 is SNHLY and CDR2 is FYNNEI. V dropped 1 base and J dropped 4 bases, with 10 bases sitting between them. The CDR3 sequence: CASSEGRRATEAFF. CDR3 nucleotide sequence: TGTGCCAGCAGTGAAGGGAGGAGAGCCACTGAAGCTTTCTTT.

The sample holds a few counts of this clone. V is TRBV19 and J is TRBJ1-4; 7 nucleotides agree with TRBD1. The CDR3 length is 14 residues. Germline V gives CDR1 LNHDA, CDR2 SQIVND (reference sequence). V lost 5 bases, J lost 10 bases, and 10 bases stayed unmatched. CDR3 residues: CASSLRQGRGKLFF. The CDR3 coding sequence is TGTGCCAGTAGTCTCCGACAGGGTCGAGGAAAACTGTTTTTT.

The chain uses TRBV19 and TRBJ1-6; D is ambiguous. This CDR3 spans 13 amino acids. Looked up from germline, CDR1 is LNHDA and CDR2 is SQIVND (reference sequence). V gave up 9 bases and J gave up 5 bases, with 11 bases separating them. This CDR3 is CASQQLDNSPLHF. The CDR3 DNA is TGTGCCAGCCAGCAGCTAGATAATTCACCCCTCCACTTT.

The chain has TRBV5-6 and TRBJ2-7; D gene ambiguous. The CDR3 extends over 12 amino acids. Between the trimmed V and J ends, which lost 7 bases and 2 bases, there was a span of 10 bases. The germline V gene has CDR1 SGHDT and CDR2 YYEEEE. CDR3 bases: TGTGCCAGCGGGTTAGGGACCTACGAGCAGTACTTC. It encodes CASGLGTYEQYF.

The chain carries TRBV28 and TRBJ2-2; the D call may be TRBD1 or TRBD2 (5 bases each). Trimming left V 3 bases short and J 6 bases short, with 17 bases between. Germline-derived CDR1 and CDR2 are MDHEN and SYDVKM. The CDR3 is made up of 16 amino acids. DNA of the CDR3: TGTGCCAGCAGTTTCTCGGGGACCCAACCCCCCGGGGAGCTGTTTTTT. This translates into CASSFSGTQPPGELFF.

This sequence joins TRBV9 and TRBJ2-3; either TRBD1 or TRBD2 may fit D (6 bases each). Germline V lookup: CDR1 SGDLS, CDR2 YYNGEE. Trimming stripped 3 bases from V and 4 bases from J, with 21 bases between. CDR3 length: 17 amino acids. As DNA, the CDR3 is TGTGCCAGCAGCGACCCGGGGGCAGGGGCCGGATCAGATACGCAGTATTTT. Its protein is CASSDPGAGAGSDTQYF.

This clone has a single count. The chain employs TRBV6-5 and TRBJ2-5; no firm D call. V was shortened by 7 bases and J by 2 bases, with 14 bases between the two germline ends. CDR1 and CDR2 from the germline V gene are MNHEY and SVGAGI. The CDR3 covers 14 residues. CDR3 nucleotide sequence: TGTGCCAGCAACCCCGTGCAGTCACAAGAGACCCAGTACTTC. Its translation: CASNPVQSQETQYF.

The rearrangement joins TRBV7-2 to TRBJ1-4; 7 positions agree with TRBD1. V dropped 1 base and J dropped 7; count of bases not matched to a gene: 3. Germline V CDR1 and CDR2: SGHTA, FQGNSA. This CDR3 is 14 amino acids long. The CDR3 reads CASSLVQGGEKLFF. CDR3 coding DNA: TGTGCCAGCAGCTTAGTTCAGGGGGGTGAAAAACTGTTTTTT.

The rearrangement links TRBV7-9 to TRBJ1-3; D may be TRBD1 (5 bases). V lost 4 bases, J lost 4 bases, and 11 bases lay in between. CDR1 and CDR2 from the germline V gene are SEHNR and FQNEAQ (reference sequence). This CDR3 has 14 residues. CDR3 residues: CASSYNYRGNTIYF. CDR3 bases: TGTGCCAGCAGCTACAACTACAGGGGAAACACCATATATTTT.

V and J are TRBV6-5 and TRBJ1-1, with 7 nucleotides matching TRBD1. The germline V gene has CDR1 MNHEY and CDR2 SVGAGI. Trimming at V came to 5 bases and at J to 11 bases, leaving 8 bases not matched to a gene. CDR3 length: 12 amino acids. As DNA, the CDR3 is TGTGCCAGCAGTCGGACAGGATTTGAGGCTTTCTTT. Translating it yields CASSRTGFEAFF.

The chain links TRBV18 to TRBJ2-7; no reliable D call. The V gene's germline CDR1 is KGHSH and CDR2 LQKENI. V lost 3 bases, J lost 2 bases, and 11 bases lay in between. This CDR3 is built from 14 residues. The CDR3, as DNA: TGTGCCAGCTCACCGTCACAGTTCGCCTACGAGCAGTACTTC. Protein product: CASSPSQFAYEQYF.

V gene TRBV6-5 combines with J gene TRBJ1-2, with D uncertain. Trimming left V 8 bases short and J 8 bases short, with 12 bases between. The CDR3 covers 11 residues. The germline V gene encodes CDR1 MNHEY and CDR2 SVGAGI. The CDR3: CASSNPPGYTF. DNA for the CDR3: TGTGCCAGCTCCAACCCTCCCGGCTACACCTTC.

The chain uses TRBV30 and TRBJ1-2, with D perhaps matching TRBD1 (5 bases). The CDR3 runs 13 residues. The V gene lost 0 bases and the J gene lost 8 bases, with 13 bases spanning the gap. Germline CDR1 GTSNPN, CDR2 SVGIG (reference sequence). The CDR3 sequence is CAWSVTGVQGYTF. Here the CDR3 DNA reads TGTGCCTGGAGTGTAACGGGGGTGCAGGGCTACACCTTC.

The J gene is TRBJ2-1, the V gene TRBV30; D uncertain. The CDR3 has 14 amino acids. Trimming took 2 bases from V and 8 from J, leaving 16 bases between them. Germline CDR1 GTSNPN, CDR2 SVGIG (reference sequence). The CDR3 nucleotides read TGTGCCTGGAGTTTTTCCTCGCTAGGGTATGAGCAGTTCTTC. It codes for CAWSFSSLGYEQFF. Variable domain in full (rest from reference TRBV30 and TRBJ2-1): SQTIHQWPATLVQPVGSPLSLECTVEGTSNPNLYWYRQAAGRGLQLLFYSVGIGQISSEVPQNLSASRPQDRQFILSSKKLLLSDSGFYLCAWSFSSLGYEQFFGPGTRLTVL.

This clone was detected once. The J gene is TRBJ1-4, the V gene TRBV4-1, with TRBD1 identical over 8 bases. Trimming cost V 3 bases and J 6 bases; bases outside gene matches: 12. Germline loops: CDR1 MGHRA, CDR2 YSYEKL. The CDR3 sequence is 17 residues long. In DNA, the CDR3 is TGCGCCAGCAGCCACCCTTCTGGACAGGGAGAGGATGAAAAACTGTTTTTT. It specifies CASSHPSGQGEDEKLFF.

This clone was seen a single time. One junction end disagrees with the germline gene, perhaps due to a read error. The chain joins TRBV28 to TRBJ2-4; D might be TRBD2 (7 bases). CDR3 length equals 14 residues. Per the germline V gene, CDR1 is MDHEN and CDR2 is SYDVKM. The CDR3 sequence: CASSFNFGGPSVVF. CDR3 DNA sequence: TGTGCCAGCAGTTTCAACTTCGGGGGGCCCTCTGTGGTATTC. The variable domain in full, completed from reference TRBV28 and TRBJ2-4, reads DVKVTQSSRYLVKRTGEKVFLECVQDMDHENMFWYRQDPGLGLRLIYFSYDVKMKEKGDIPEGYSVSREKKERFSLILESASTNQTSMYLCASSFNFGGPSVVFGAGTRLSVL.

The V call is TRBV7-9, the J call TRBJ1-5; D not resolved. This CDR3 comprises 12 residues. Germline CDR1 and CDR2: SEHNR and FQNEAQ (reference sequence). V gave up 5 bases and J gave up 7 bases, with 9 bases separating them. The CDR3 here is CASSPGRQPQHF. The CDR3 DNA sequence: TGTGCCAGCAGCCCAGGACGGCAGCCCCAGCATTTT.

This rearrangement joins TRBV13 to TRBJ2-7, with 9 bases lining up with TRBD2. The germline V gene has CDR1 PRHDT and CDR2 FYEKMQ (reference sequence). With 5 bases clipped from V and 3 bases from J, the junction kept 17 bases outside the gene matches. This CDR3 is built from 18 residues. The CDR3 loop is CASSQAGPAGGVYYEQYF. CDR3 coding DNA: TGTGCCAGCAGCCAGGCCGGCCCGGCGGGAGGGGTATACTACGAGCAGTACTTC. Full variable domain (missing parts from reference TRBV13 and TRBJ2-7): AAGVIQSPRHLIKEKRETATLKCYPIPRHDTVYWYQQGPGQDPQFLISFYEKMQSDKGSIPDRFSAQQFSDYHSELNMSSLELGDSALYFCASSQAGPAGGVYYEQYFGPGTRLTVT.

The chain links TRBV18 to TRBJ1-6; 9 positions agree with TRBD1. The trim removed 0 bases at V and 8 bases at J, leaving 2 bases unmatched. CDR1 and CDR2 from the germline V gene are KGHSH and LQKENI. This CDR3 spans 15 amino acids. The CDR3 protein is CASSPPGTGYSPLHF. The CDR3 region has the DNA TGTGCCAGCTCACCACCTGGGACAGGGTATTCACCCCTCCACTTT.

This chain joins TRBV7-2 and TRBJ1-2; D ambiguous. The CDR3 is 13 residues long. CDR1 SGHTA and CDR2 FQGNSA come from the germline V gene. Trimming took off 4 bases at V and 4 bases at J, with 10 bases between the two ends. The CDR3 protein is CASSSTTIYGYTF. The CDR3 nucleotides are TGTGCCAGCAGCTCCACGACTATCTATGGCTACACCTTC. The variable domain in full, completed from reference TRBV7-2 and TRBJ1-2, reads GAGVSQSPSNKVTEKGKDVELRCDPISGHTALYWYRQSLGQGLEFLIYFQGNSAPDKSGLPSDRFSAERTGGSVSTLTIQRTQQEDSAVYLCASSSTTIYGYTFGSGTRLTVV.

The J gene is TRBJ1-6, the V gene TRBV6-5, with unresolved D. The CDR3 sequence is 15 residues long. V lost 6 bases and J lost 1, with 10 bases in between. The germline V gene encodes CDR1 MNHEY and CDR2 SVGAGI. CDR3 in amino acids: CASSPRGSYNSPLHF. The CDR3 nucleotides are TGTGCCAGCAGCCCCAGAGGGTCCTATAATTCACCCCTCCACTTT.

This clone was found a few times. The chain employs TRBV9 and TRBJ1-2; 9 positions agree with TRBD1. Losses at the gene ends were 5 bases for V and 9 bases for J; bases not matched to a gene: 14. This CDR3 contains 15 residues. Per germline, CDR1 SGDLS and CDR2 YYNGEE. CDR3: CASSFFGQGTSSYTF. The CDR3 region has the DNA TGTGCCAGCAGTTTCTTCGGACAGGGGACTAGTAGCTACACCTTC.

The chain has TRBV7-2 and TRBJ1-1, with D unclear. Deletions cut 8 bases from V and 6 bases from J, with 10 bases between. The CDR3 runs 11 residues. The germline V gene encodes CDR1 SGHTA and CDR2 FQGNSA. CDR3 DNA: TGTGCCAGCGGCCCGGTCCCTGAAGCTTTCTTT. Its translation: CASGPVPEAFF.

V usage is TRBV28 and J usage is TRBJ1-6; 7 nucleotides line up with TRBD1. This CDR3 is 16 amino acids long. Trimming took 3 bases from V and 3 from J; bases not matched to a gene: 5. Per the germline V gene, CDR1 is MDHEN and CDR2 is SYDVKM. CDR3 residues: CASSFEGASYNSPLHF. CDR3 DNA sequence: TGTGCCAGCAGTTTCGAGGGGGCTAGCTATAATTCACCCCTCCACTTT.